The 11 T cell receptor beta chains in this list originate from one sample, sequenced in a study of Graves' ophthalmopathy and Graves' hyperthyroidism. Amplification of TCR beta CDR3 regions used RNA transcripts. Investigators did first-round RT-PCR with HTBI primers, then second-round multiplex PCR. TCRdb re-analysed the multiplex PCR reads in MiXCR, keeping a single row per CDR3 protein. The sample yields almost 750,000 distinct CDR3 sequences, around 40% seen once. Sequenced input: peripheral blood. The receptors were sampled from an adult man with Graves' ophthalmopathy.

There are a few counts of this clonotype. V is TRBV29-1 and J is TRBJ1-2; the match to TRBD1 covers 7 bases. The V gene's germline CDR1 is SQVTM and CDR2 ANQGSEA. Losses at the gene ends were 3 bases for V and 4 bases for J; bases not matched to a gene: 5. The CDR3 totals 13 residues. The CDR3 DNA reads as TGCAGCGTTGATACCGGGACAGCCTATGGCTACACCTTC. Its translation is CSVDTGTAYGYTF.

Notes on this clonotype: A much larger clone is a single base away; this may be a read error. The DNA of the CDR3 is TGCGCCAGCAGCTTGGATTCGGCACAGGGAAGGACCCAGTACTTC. It translates to CASSLDSAQGRTQYF. The gene calls are TRBV5-1 and TRBJ2-5; D is perhaps TRBD1 (6 bases). Germline V CDR1 and CDR2: SGHRS, YFSETQ. The CDR3 is 15 residues long. Trimming removed 0 bases from V and 7 bases from J, with 16 bases in between.

This clonotype was found a few times. The chain couples TRBV12-3 or TRBV12-4 to TRBJ1-2; D is uncertain. The CDR3 has 14 amino acids. Trimming took 3 bases from V and 1 from J, leaving 9 bases between them. CDR3 in amino acids: CASSFGIDNYGYTF. CDR3 sequence (DNA): TGTGCCAGCAGTTTCGGGATCGATAACTATGGCTACACCTTC.

This clonotype was recorded a few times. This chain links TRBV20-1 with TRBJ1-6; D is undetermined. V was trimmed by 7 bases and J by 4 bases, leaving 8 bases between them. Germline CDR1 reads DFQATT; CDR2 reads SNEGSKA (reference sequence). CDR3 size: 12 residues. The CDR3 sequence: CSGRKYNSPLHF. The DNA of the CDR3 is TGCAGTGGGAGAAAATATAATTCACCCCTCCACTTT.

This clonotype was seen more than once but under ten times. This chain links TRBV15 with TRBJ1-2; D perhaps matches TRBD1 (6 bases). The CDR3 totals 15 residues. The V and J ends lost 1 base and 0 bases respectively, with 9 bases between them. The germline CDR1 and CDR2 sequences are LNHNV and YYDKDF (reference sequence). CDR3 bases: TGTGCCACCAGCAGAGGGACAGCAACTAACTATGGCTACACCTTC. Protein product: CATSRGTATNYGYTF.

This clonotype is a singleton in its sample. This chain connects TRBV19 to TRBJ1-1; no definite D call. This CDR3 spans 12 amino acids. V dropped 3 bases and J dropped 5 bases, with 7 bases sitting between them. The germline V gene has CDR1 LNHDA and CDR2 SQIVND (reference sequence). The CDR3 sequence is CASSIPWTEAFF. The CDR3 DNA reads as TGTGCCAGTAGTATCCCTTGGACTGAAGCTTTCTTT.

As to this clonotype: Mismatch with germline at one junction end may stem from a read error. The chain links TRBV24-1 to TRBJ2-6, with D perhaps TRBD1 (7 bases). Looked up from germline, CDR1 is KGHDR and CDR2 is SFDVKD. CDR3 size: 16 residues. The chain's CDR3 is CASSSPRGAGANVLTF. CDR3 sequence (DNA): TGTGCCAGCAGTTCCCCCAGGGGGGCTGGGGCCAACGTCCTGACTTTC.

V gene TRBV29-1 combines with J gene TRBJ1-2, with D hard to call. This CDR3 is built from 12 residues. V was shortened by 6 bases and J by 3 bases, with 11 bases between the two germline ends. Germline CDR1 is SQVTM and CDR2 is ANQGSEA. The CDR3 spells CSVRMEYYGYTF. For the CDR3, the DNA is TGCAGCGTCCGCATGGAATACTATGGCTACACCTTC.

Only a few counts were recorded for this clonotype. CDR3 nucleotides: TGTGCCAGCAGCCTAACCGGCACAGGGAACGAGCAGTACTTC. Protein product: CASSLTGTGNEQYF. The rearrangement joins TRBV10-3 to TRBJ2-7; possible D gene TRBD1, 6 bases. The CDR3 sequence is 14 residues long. The V end lost 10 bases, the J end lost 5 bases, and 21 bases lay between the germline ends. The germline CDR1 and CDR2 sequences are ENHRY and SYGVKD.

As to this clonotype: A much larger clone is a single base away; this may be a read error. This chain uses TRBV2 with TRBJ1-5; D perhaps matches TRBD1 (5 bases). CDR3 length: 18 amino acids. From germline, CDR1 is SNHLY and CDR2 FYNNEI. The CDR3 bases are TGTGCCAGCAGTGAACTCGAAACCGGGACGGAAAGCAATCAGCCCCGGCATTTT. This codes for CASSELETGTESNQPRHF.

The chain employs TRBV12-3 or TRBV12-4 and TRBJ2-5, with 7 bases lining up with TRBD1. The junction had 6 bases not matched to a gene; V was cut back by 4 bases and J by 7 bases. CDR3 length: 13 residues. CDR3 residues: CASSSTGDGTQYF. Here the CDR3 DNA reads TGTGCCAGCAGTTCTACAGGGGATGGGACCCAGTACTTC.